This TCR beta chain emerged from a study of shared clonotypes between healthy human individuals (dated by TCRdb to 2020 to 2021). As for the study more broadly: The cohort included three men and a couple of women between 18 and 49 years of age. To estimate repertoire size and how much clonotypes are shared between individuals, the study performed deep sequencing of blood TCR repertoires from roughly five healthy adults. For each donor, CD4 naive and CD4 memory were each given three plates, CD8 naive was given two plates, and CD8 memory was given one plate. Each donor's leukapheresis produced roughly between roughly 0.85 and 10 billion PBMCs. Different laboratories and diverse techniques were used to prepare libraries and sequence TCR repertoires, to increase sequencing depth and limit assay-specific biases. What the research found in general, with its limitations: Naive subsets generally had larger estimated clonotype richness than memory subsets did. Even with the large sequencing depth, rarefaction of the sorted-subset datasets indicated that sequencing was incomplete. When a few donors were compared, the shared fraction of clonotypes was about 5% for naive CD4, over 3% for naive CD8, 2.3% for memory CD4, and 0.4% for memory CD8. Pairwise subsampling indicated that sequencing depth was expected to affect the degree of clonotype sharing among donors. Because the study included a small number of donors, the genetic and exposure-history diversity represented was limited. Sampling was restricted to blood, and TCR repertoires in tissue are likely to differ from TCR repertoires in blood. Compared with non-shared clonotypes, the clonotypes found in all four sorted-subset donors had higher generation probabilities.

Donors were healthy HIV-negative adults with no recently reported acute infections or vaccinations. Every donor was a Caucasian adult living in Nashville, Tennessee, USA. CD4+ T cells were enriched by magnetic negative selection, after which naive cells were positively selected on CD45RA and the negative fraction was taken as the memory subset. Blood was obtained by leukapheresis, after which PBMCs were separated by Ficoll-Histopaque density gradient centrifugation and cryopreserved in liquid nitrogen vapor phase. Analytical flow cytometry was used to check the purity and quantity of every magnetically sorted T cell population. Each sorted fraction had its genomic DNA isolated and then quantified by UV absorbance on a Nanodrop 2000c. TCR CDR3 regions were amplified from genomic DNA by multiplex PCR using the deep immunoSEQ assay. Genomic DNA extracted from each cell subset was distributed evenly over all wells of several immunoSEQ 96-well plates, and each plate served as one replicate. Each replicate PCR for sorted subsets received around 200 ng genomic DNA, equal to about 30,000 T cell genomes. Purified libraries were measured with a Qubit 3.0 fluorometer, size-checked on a Bioanalyzer 2100, and measured again with the KAPA Library Quantification kit. Each immunoSEQ 96-well plate was sequenced on its own single-read 150-cycle Illumina NextSeq 550 flow cell. In the source study's methods: Because the immunoSEQ output included only junctional sequences and no quality scores, the filtering could not be the same as the filtering used for full-length reads. To assign V/J genes and CDR3, sequences were annotated using PyIR, a Python wrapper for IgBLAST v1.9, with IMGT germline references. Reads with weak V/J assignments (E-value above 1e-6), missing CDR3, stop codons, out-of-frame junctions, or ambiguous translated residues were removed. A V3J clonotype was defined by an identical inferred V gene, J gene, and CDR3 amino acid sequence. The percentage overlap between two repertoires was calculated by dividing the number of shared unique clonotypes by the size of the smaller repertoire. Three approaches were used to assess repertoire richness: RTK rarefaction, the Chao1 estimator, and Recon v2.1 estimates of unobserved clonotypes. Generation probabilities were computed with OLGA for all TCRbeta clonotypes obtained by the gDNA method from a few donors. TCRdb took this table from immuneACCESS and kept in-frame rearrangements with V and J called. Such tables lack part of the clones; where checked against another copy, unresolved V genes explain under half of the gap, and the rest is unexplained. V and J calls and clone size are given by that table; D and trimming were obtained from the DNA. This sample has approximately 1,500,000 clones in its table, and over 95% of those were observed once. Together, the top ten hold approximately 1.1% of the sample.

A remark on this clone: It has no known antigen specificity. No quality values exist for individual bases; no much larger clone is one base distant.

Reading from cysteine to phenylalanine, the CDR3 counts 14 amino acids. Solely the CDR3 DNA is kept, with 42 bases framed from the first base. Unmatched junction bases come to 6, with V trimmed by 8 bases and J by 3 bases. CDR1 and CDR2, per the germline V gene, are SGHTA and FQGTGA. The chain uses TRBV7-3 and TRBJ2-3; 9 central bases correspond to TRBD2. Material: naive CD4+ T cells sorted from blood. The cell subset or site label for this specimen denotes: CD45RA+ positively selected. This receptor was identified in a man aged 30 to 39 in good health. In nucleotides, the sequence is TGTGCCAGCGGGGCGGGAGGGGGAACAGATACGCAGTATTTT. This translates into CASGAGGGTDTQYF.